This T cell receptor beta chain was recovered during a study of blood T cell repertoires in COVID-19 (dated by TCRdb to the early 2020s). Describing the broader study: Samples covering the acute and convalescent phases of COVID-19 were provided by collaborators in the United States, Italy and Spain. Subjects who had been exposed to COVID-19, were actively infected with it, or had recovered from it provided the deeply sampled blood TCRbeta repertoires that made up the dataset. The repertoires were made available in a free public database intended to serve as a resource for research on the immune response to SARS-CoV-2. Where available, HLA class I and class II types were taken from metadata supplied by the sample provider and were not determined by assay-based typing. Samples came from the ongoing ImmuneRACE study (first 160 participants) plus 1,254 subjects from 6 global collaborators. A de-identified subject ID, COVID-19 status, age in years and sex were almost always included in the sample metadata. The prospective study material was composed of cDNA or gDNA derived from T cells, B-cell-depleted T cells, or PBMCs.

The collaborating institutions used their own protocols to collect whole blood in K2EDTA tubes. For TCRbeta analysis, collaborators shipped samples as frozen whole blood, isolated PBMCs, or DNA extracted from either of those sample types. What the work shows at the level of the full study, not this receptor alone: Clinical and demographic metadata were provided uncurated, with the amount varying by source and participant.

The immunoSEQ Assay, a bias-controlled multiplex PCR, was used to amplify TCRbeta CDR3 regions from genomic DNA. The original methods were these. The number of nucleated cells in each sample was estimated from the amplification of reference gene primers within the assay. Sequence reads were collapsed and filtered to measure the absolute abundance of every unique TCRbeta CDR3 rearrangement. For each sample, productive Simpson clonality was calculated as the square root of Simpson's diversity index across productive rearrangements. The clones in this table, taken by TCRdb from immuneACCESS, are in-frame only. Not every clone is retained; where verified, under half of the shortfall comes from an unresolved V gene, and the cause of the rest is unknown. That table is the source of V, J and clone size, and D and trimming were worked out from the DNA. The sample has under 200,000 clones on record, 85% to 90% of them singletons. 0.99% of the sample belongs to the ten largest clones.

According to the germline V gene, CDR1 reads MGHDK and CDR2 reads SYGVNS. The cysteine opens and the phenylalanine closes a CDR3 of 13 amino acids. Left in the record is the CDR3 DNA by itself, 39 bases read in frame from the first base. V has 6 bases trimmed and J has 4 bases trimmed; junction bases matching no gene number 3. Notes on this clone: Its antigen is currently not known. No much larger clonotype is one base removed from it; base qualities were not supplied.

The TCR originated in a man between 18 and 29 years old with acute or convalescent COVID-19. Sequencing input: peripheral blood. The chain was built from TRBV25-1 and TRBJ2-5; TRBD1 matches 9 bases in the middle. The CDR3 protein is CASRQGARETQYF. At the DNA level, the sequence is TGTGCCAGCAGACAGGGGGCACGAGAGACCCAGTACTTC. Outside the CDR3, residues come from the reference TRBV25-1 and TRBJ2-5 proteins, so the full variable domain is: EADIYQTPRYLVIGTGKKITLECSQTMGHDKMYWYQQDPGMELHLIHYSYGVNSTEKGDLSSESTVSRIRTEHFPLTLESARPSHTSQYLCASRQGARETQYFGPGTRLLVL.